The source of this T cell receptor beta chain is a study of T cells in Graves' hyperthyroidism and ophthalmopathy. Study results and limitations: Ophthalmopathy and stable hyperthyroidism were told apart by a 13 V-J model.

Across 18 months, stable Graves' hyperthyroidism was marked by no progression to ophthalmopathy. Newly diagnosed hyperthyroidism patients aged 18 to 65 years had disease lasting under 2 months. Pregnant or lactating patients were excluded, as were those with uncontrolled infection or other autoimmune disease. RNA transcripts served as the template for amplifying TCR beta CDR3 regions. First-round RT-PCR with HTBI primers amplified the TCR CDR3 region. Each CDR3 protein is one row after TCRdb ran MiXCR on the multiplex PCR reads. Altogether roughly 330,000 distinct CDR3 sequences are present, 15% to 20% being singletons, with the ten largest covering approximately 35%. This clonotype was observed a handful of times. What it recognizes is unknown. The sequenced sample consisted of blood. This TCR was sampled from a man aged 30 to 39 with Graves' hyperthyroidism.

CDR3 bases: TGTGCCAGCAGCTCGACGGAGTTTGAGGTTGACACCTTC. It encodes CASSSTEFEVDTF. The V gene is TRBV5-4, the J gene TRBJ1-2; D gene ambiguous. The CDR3 is made up of 13 amino acids. The V gene lost 3 bases and the J gene lost 12 bases, with 18 bases spanning the gap. CDR1 SGHNT and CDR2 YYREEE come from the germline V gene (reference sequence).